A selection of T cell receptor beta chains follows, all from one sample in a study of identical twins. One entry per CDR3 protein, called by TCRdb with MiXCR from the 5' RACE reads. This table holds around 140,000 distinct CDR3 sequences, around 3.4% found once. The specimen was memory T cells sorted from blood. Every receptor here comes from a young man in good health. Each CDR3 is given with its conserved first and last residue. The D gene is left open where the match is weak. Clone size is given for some rows only: seen once, a few or many times, or a class if the clone is expanded.

TRBD1,TRBJ2-5,few,TRBV20-1,TGCAGTGCGCCGCTCGACAGGGCGGAGACCCAGTACTTC,CSAPLDRAETQYF
NA,TRBJ2-5,many,TRBV7-2,TGTGCCAGCAGCTTAAGAATTGGGCGGGAGACCCAGTACTTC,CASSLRIGRETQYF
NA,TRBJ2-2,many,TRBV9,TGTGCCAGCAGCGTTTCGACAGGGAACACCGGGGAGCTGTTTTTT,CASSVSTGNTGELFF
NA,TRBJ2-1,few,TRBV18,TGTGCCAGCTCACCTATAATCGGGCTAGCAACTTCAAGCTCCTACAATGAGCAGTTCTTC,CASSPIIGLATSSSYNEQFF
TRBD1,TRBJ2-2,many,TRBV20-1,TGCAGTGTCCCGGGACAGGGAAACACCGGGGAGCTGTTTTTT,CSVPGQGNTGELFF
TRBD2,TRBJ2-7,many,TRBV20-1,TGCAGTGCTAGAGATGAGGGACTATTCCTCGCGGGGTACGAGCAGTACTTC,CSARDEGLFLAGYEQYF
NA,TRBJ1-2,NA,TRBV5-1,TGCGCCAGCAGCTTGGAAGGGCGGGGAGGCTACACCTTC,CASSLEGRGGYTF
TRBD2,TRBJ2-4,many,TRBV20-1,TGCAGTGCTAGAGAGGGGACTAGCGGGAAAAACATTCAGTACTTC,CSAREGTSGKNIQYF
NA,TRBJ1-5,few,TRBV19,TGTGCCAGTAATCTAAGGGAAGGTGGCAATCAGCCCCAGCATTTT,CASNLREGGNQPQHF
TRBD2,TRBJ2-1,many,TRBV20-1,TGCAGTGCTAGGGCGGGAGGGTACAATGAGCAGTTCTTC,CSARAGGYNEQFF
TRBD2,TRBJ2-7,NA,TRBV3-1,TGTGCCAGCAGCCAAGGTCCTAGCGGGAGGGTGAACGAGCAGTACTTC,CASSQGPSGRVNEQYF
NA,TRBJ2-2,many,TRBV29-1,TGCAGCGTTGGAGGGATTAGCACCGGGGAGCTGTTTTTT,CSVGGISTGELFF
TRBD1,TRBJ1-1,many,TRBV11-2,TGTGCCAGCAGCTTAGACCGACAGGGAACTGAAGCTTTCTTT,CASSLDRQGTEAFF
NA,TRBJ2-2,many,TRBV15,TGTGCCACCGAGCCGGGGTTGAAATCCGGGGAGCTGTTTTTT,CATEPGLKSGELFF
NA,TRBJ1-1,many,TRBV28,TGTGCCAGCACCGCGTTTCAGAACACTGAAGCTTTCTTT,CASTAFQNTEAFF
TRBD2,TRBJ2-1,many,TRBV20-1,TGCAGTGCTCATACGGAAGCGGGAGGCCGCTCCTACAATGAGCAGTTCTTC,CSAHTEAGGRSYNEQFF
NA,TRBJ2-5,many,TRBV3-1,TGTGCCAGCAGAGACTGGAACTTAAGCGGCTGGAAGACCCAGTACTTC,CASRDWNLSGWKTQYF
TRBD1,TRBJ1-2,many,TRBV18,TGTGCCAGCTCACCCCCAGGGGGCTATGGCTACACCTTC,CASSPPGGYGYTF
TRBD2,TRBJ2-5,many,TRBV7-2,TGTGCCAGCAGCTTTTGGGGGGGGGAGACCCAGTACTTC,CASSFWGGETQYF
NA,TRBJ2-1,many,TRBV27,TGTGCCAGCAGTCCTGGATACCCCTACAATGAGCAGTTCTTC,CASSPGYPYNEQFF
TRBD1,TRBJ2-7,many,TRBV6-6,TGTGCCAGCGGAGGGACAGGGTATTTCGAGCAGTACTTC,CASGGTGYFEQYF
NA,TRBJ2-4,NA,TRBV21-1,TGTGCCAGCAGCAAAGGTCGCAGGTTAAACATTCAGTACTTC,CASSKGRRLNIQYF
NA,TRBJ2-1,many,TRBV3-1,TGTGCCAGCAGCCAAGGGGCCGTCGCGGGTGAGCAGTTCTTC,CASSQGAVAGEQFF
NA,TRBJ1-6,many,TRBV7-9,TGTGCCAGCAGCTTACGGGTCGGAGATAATTCACCCCTCCACTTT,CASSLRVGDNSPLHF
TRBD2,TRBJ2-1,many,TRBV10-3,TGTGCCATCAGGAAGGGGACTAGTAATCCGAATGAGCAGTTCTTC,CAIRKGTSNPNEQFF
NA,TRBJ2-5,many,TRBV6-2/TRBV6-3,TGTGCCAGCAGTTCCCGACAGATTCAAGAGACCCAGTACTTC,CASSSRQIQETQYF
NA,TRBJ2-2,many,TRBV11-2,TGTGCCAGCAGCTACACCTTAATAGGGATCACCGGGGAGCTGTTTTTT,CASSYTLIGITGELFF
TRBD2,TRBJ2-1,few,TRBV19,TGTGCCAGTAGTAGGCCTAGCGGGAGGGTGCGGAACAATGAGCAGTTCTTC,CASSRPSGRVRNNEQFF
NA,TRBJ1-2,many,TRBV28,TGTGCCAGCAGTTTAGATCCGACGCCTAATGGCTACACCTTC,CASSLDPTPNGYTF
NA,TRBJ2-5,many,TRBV7-8,TGTGCCAGCAGCTTACCCCGGCGGATGAAACCTCAAGAGACCCAGTACTTC,CASSLPRRMKPQETQYF
TRBD1,TRBJ2-6,many,TRBV12-3/TRBV12-4,TGTGCCAGCAGTCCAGGGGGCTCTGGGGCCAACGTCCTGACTTTC,CASSPGGSGANVLTF
NA,TRBJ2-7,many,TRBV5-4,TGTGCCAGCAGCCGGACAGGGTTGGTAGCGGGAGTCGAGCAGTACTTC,CASSRTGLVAGVEQYF
TRBD2,TRBJ2-1,many,TRBV5-5,TGTGCCAGCAGCTTCACCGGGACTAGCGGGAGGGCCGGGGTCTTC,CASSFTGTSGRAGVF
NA,TRBJ2-1,many,TRBV7-9,TGTGCCAGCAGCCCGGATTTCCGCGAGCAGTTCTTC,CASSPDFREQFF
NA,TRBJ2-3,many,TRBV19,TGTGCCAGTAGTAGGGACGGAGGCACAGATACGCAGTATTTT,CASSRDGGTDTQYF
TRBD1,TRBJ2-1,many,TRBV7-2,TGTGCCAGCAGCAACCGGGGACAGGGATCCAATGAGCAGTTCTTC,CASSNRGQGSNEQFF
NA,TRBJ2-7,few,TRBV20-1,TGCAGTGCTAACGGAGGCAACTACGAGCAGTACTTC,CSANGGNYEQYF
TRBD2,TRBJ2-7,many,TRBV9,TGTGCCAGCTCGGCTAGCGGGAGCAGGCAGTACGAGCAGTACTTC,CASSASGSRQYEQYF
NA,TRBJ1-5,few,TRBV10-2,TGCGCCAGCAGTGGCCCCGAGGGACCGCAGGGCAATCAGCCCCAGCATTTT,CASSGPEGPQGNQPQHF
TRBD2,TRBJ2-3,many,TRBV3-1,TGTGCCAGCAGCCAAGACGGAAGCGGGAGTTGGACAGATACGCAGTATTTT,CASSQDGSGSWTDTQYF
TRBD2,TRBJ2-5,few,TRBV12-3/TRBV12-4,TGTGCATGCAGGCGACTAGGGACTAGCGGGAGTAAAGAGACCCAGTACTTC,CACRRLGTSGSKETQYF
NA,TRBJ1-2,many,TRBV29-1,TGCAGCGCCCCAGGGAGGGGGGGGATATATGGCTACACCTTC,CSAPGRGGIYGYTF
TRBD1,TRBJ1-5,few,TRBV5-1,TGCGCCAGCAGCTCACCGATCGATCCGGGACAGGGGGAGGATGGCAATCAGCCCCAGCATTTT,CASSSPIDPGQGEDGNQPQHF
NA,TRBJ2-3,many,TRBV21-1,TGTGCCAGCAGCAAAGGAAAATTGTCACGGGGTTCGTCAGCTAGCGGCCCCACAGATACGCAGTATTTT,CASSKGKLSRGSSASGPTDTQYF
TRBD2,TRBJ2-7,many,TRBV2,TGTGCCAGCAGCGTTATAGCGGGACGGACCCCCTACGAGCAGTACTTC,CASSVIAGRTPYEQYF
NA,TRBJ1-2,few,TRBV29-1,TGCAGCGACCGGGCCCGATATGGCTACACCTTC,CSDRARYGYTF
NA,TRBJ1-1,many,TRBV4-2,TGTGCCAGCAGCCAAGAGGGGGGGGGGAACACTGAAGCTTTCTTT,CASSQEGGGNTEAFF
TRBD2,TRBJ2-1,NA,TRBV20-1,TGCAGTGCTAGAGGCCTCGTTGCCGCGACTAGCGGGAGGGATGAGCAGTTCTTC,CSARGLVAATSGRDEQFF
NA,TRBJ1-4,many,TRBV12-3/TRBV12-4,TGTGCCAGCAGTCGGGGCATACCGATAACAACTAATGAAAAACTGTTTTTT,CASSRGIPITTNEKLFF
NA,TRBJ2-5,many,TRBV3-1,TGTGCCAGCAGCCAATTTGGGGACACTCGGACCCAGTACTTC,CASSQFGDTRTQYF
NA,TRBJ2-3,many,TRBV3-1,TGTGCCAGCAGCCAAAAGTTCTGGGGAAAGCGAGACACAGATACGCAGTATTTT,CASSQKFWGKRDTDTQYF
NA,TRBJ2-1,many,TRBV10-3,TGTGCCATCTCCCAGGGAGGCAATGAGCAGTTCTTC,CAISQGGNEQFF
NA,TRBJ2-7,NA,TRBV10-3,TGTGCCATCCACGGTGGCAGTTACGAGCAGTACTTC,CAIHGGSYEQYF
NA,TRBJ2-1,many,TRBV10-3,TGTGCCATCAGTGATATGGGGAGCAATGAGCAGTTCTTC,CAISDMGSNEQFF
TRBD2,TRBJ2-1,many,TRBV9,TGTGCCAGCAGCGCTACTAGCGGGAAGGCCTATGAGCAGTTCTTC,CASSATSGKAYEQFF
NA,TRBJ1-5,many,TRBV3-1,TGTGCCAGCAGCCAAGGGGCGGGGATAATGGGCAATCAGCCCCAGCATTTT,CASSQGAGIMGNQPQHF
NA,TRBJ2-1,many,TRBV14,TGTGCCAGTAATAACGGATGGAATGAGCAGTTCTTC,CASNNGWNEQFF